What follows are 16 T cell receptor beta chains derived from one specimen sequenced in a study of vaccination effects on CD4 cells after COVID-19. Clones were read by immunoSEQ multiplex PCR, and TCRdb kept only the in-frame ones, dropping some. The table lists about 69,000 clones, over 70% of them singletons. These receptors lack a known antigen. Antigen-specific CD4+ T cells were expanded (with viral peptide pools) by the ViraFEST assay ahead of sequencing. Following 10 days of culture, CD4+ T cells were isolated. BNT162b2 vaccine or mRNA-1273 vaccine was given to participants in two doses. The sequencing used CD4+ T cells from PBMCs cultured with HCoV-229E spike peptides, collected after COVID-19 vaccination. These receptors came from a human donor who received a COVID-19 vaccine.

The chain carries TRBV7-2 and TRBJ1-3; D ambiguous. This CDR3 spans 14 amino acids. V lost 1 base, J lost 3 bases, and 7 bases lay in between. The germline V gene encodes CDR1 SGHTA and CDR2 FQGNSA. CDR3 residues: CASSLGVGGNTIYF. The DNA for the CDR3 is TGTGCCAGCAGCTTAGGAGTTGGTGGAAACACCATATATTTT.

The V call is TRBV4-1, the J call TRBJ2-1; D is undetermined. This CDR3 has 16 residues. The V gene lost 0 bases and the J gene lost 10 bases, with 19 bases spanning the gap. Germline CDR1 reads MGHRA; CDR2 reads YSYEKL. CDR3 DNA sequence: TGCGCCAGCAGCCAAGATTCTTGGCAGTCTGTAGGGGAGCAGTTCTTC. As protein: CASSQDSWQSVGEQFF.

CDR3 nucleotide sequence: TGCGCCAGCAGCTTGACGCAGGGAGTTACCGGGGAGCTGTTTTTT. Translated, it gives CASSLTQGVTGELFF. J is TRBJ2-2 and V is TRBV5-1; the D call may be TRBD1 or TRBD2 (5 bases each). In germline, CDR1 is SGHRS, CDR2 YFSETQ. V was cut by 1 base and J by 5 bases, with 12 bases left in between. This CDR3 region has 15 residues.

The gene calls are TRBV11-3 and TRBJ2-2, with 7 bases matching TRBD2. The germline V gene has CDR1 SGHNT and CDR2 YENEEA. V shed 5 bases and J 5 bases; nucleotides not matched to a gene: 8. This CDR3 is built from 15 residues. The CDR3 DNA follows: TGTGCCAGCAGCCGCACTAGCGATGGGACCGGGGAGCTGTTTTTT. Protein product: CASSRTSDGTGELFF.

The chain carries TRBV7-3 and TRBJ1-1, with D tentatively TRBD1 (5 bases). Germline V lookup: CDR1 SGHTA, CDR2 FQGTGA. This CDR3 spans 15 amino acids. With 5 bases removed from V and 1 base from J, the gap between germline ends came to 14 bases. The DNA for the CDR3 is TGTGCCAGCAGCCTCAGGGCAGTTCAGAACACTGAAGCTTTCTTT. As protein: CASSLRAVQNTEAFF.

The sample holds a few counts of this clone. This chain links TRBV5-6 with TRBJ1-2, with 7 bases matching TRBD1. The CDR3 runs to 16 residues. CDR1 is SGHDT and CDR2 is YYEEEE in the germline V gene. V dropped 2 bases and J dropped 4; count of bases not matched to a gene: 11. As DNA, the CDR3 is TGTGCCAGCAGCTTATCTAGGGACAGCCAACGCTATGGCTACACCTTC. Translated: CASSLSRDSQRYGYTF.

J is TRBJ1-5 and V is TRBV7-2, with D possibly TRBD1 on 5 matching bases. This CDR3 spans 14 amino acids. Trimming pared 5 bases from V and 5 bases from J, leaving 13 bases between. Germline V lookup: CDR1 SGHTA, CDR2 FQGNSA. CDR3 in DNA: TGTGCCAGCAGCCATCGACAGCTTGATCAGCCCCAGCATTTT. This codes for CASSHRQLDQPQHF.

The J gene is TRBJ1-1, the V gene TRBV5-4, with a possible D match to TRBD1 (5 bases). Trimming stripped 2 bases from V and 1 base from J, with 6 bases between. Germline V gene data show CDR1 as SGHNT and CDR2 as YYREEE (reference sequence). The length of the CDR3 is 13 residues. This CDR3 is CASSFDRNTEAFF. The CDR3 nucleotides read TGTGCCAGCAGCTTTGACAGGAACACTGAAGCTTTCTTT.

This clone was seen a handful of times. The CDR3 DNA reads TGTGCCAGCAGTTCTGTAACCCAAACCGGGGGCTATACGCAGTATTTT. It translates to CASSSVTQTGGYTQYF. The V gene is TRBV6-2 or TRBV6-3, the J gene TRBJ2-3, with D possibly being TRBD1 or TRBD2 (6 bases each). CDR1 MNHEY and CDR2 SVGEGT come from the germline V gene. The CDR3 is 16 residues long. With 4 bases removed from V and 7 bases from J, the gap between germline ends came to 21 bases.

The V call is TRBV4-1, the J call TRBJ1-2; D gene uncertain. The CDR3 is 15 residues long. V gave up 0 bases and J gave up 4 bases, with 12 bases separating them. CDR1 MGHRA and CDR2 YSYEKL come from the germline V gene. CDR3 DNA sequence: TGCGCCAGCAGCCAAGATGACTGGGCCGCCTATGGCTACACCTTC. It codes for CASSQDDWAAYGYTF.

V is TRBV13 and J is TRBJ1-1; 11 bases fit TRBD1. Germline V gene data show CDR1 as PRHDT and CDR2 as FYEKMQ (reference sequence). With V trimmed by 5 bases and J by 4 bases, 9 bases remained unmatched. The CDR3 loop spans 16 amino acids. This CDR3 reads CASSPPRTGGFTEAFF. As DNA, the CDR3 is TGTGCCAGCAGCCCCCCCCGGACAGGGGGCTTCACTGAAGCTTTCTTT. The complete variable domain, with remaining parts taken from reference TRBV13 and TRBJ1-1, reads AAGVIQSPRHLIKEKRETATLKCYPIPRHDTVYWYQQGPGQDPQFLISFYEKMQSDKGSIPDRFSAQQFSDYHSELNMSSLELGDSALYFCASSPPRTGGFTEAFFGQGTRLTVV.

The V and J genes are TRBV5-1 and TRBJ2-3; D possibly corresponds to TRBD1 (6 bases). In germline, CDR1 is SGHRS, CDR2 YFSETQ. CDR3 size: 14 residues. The V gene lost 7 bases and the J gene lost 6 bases, with 18 bases spanning the gap. DNA for the CDR3: TGCGCCAGCGTCGCAGGGGCAGGTTCGGATACGCAGTATTTT. Translation: CASVAGAGSDTQYF.

The chain combines TRBV7-9 with TRBJ1-3, with D possibly being TRBD1 (6 bases). V lost 5 bases and J lost 0, with 17 bases in between. Germline V gene sequence: CDR1 SEHNR, CDR2 FQNEAQ (reference sequence). The length of the CDR3 is 17 residues. CDR3 in amino acids: CASSLPRGVISGNTIYF. CDR3 DNA sequence: TGTGCCAGCAGCCTCCCGAGGGGGGTTATCTCTGGAAACACCATATATTTT.

The chain joins TRBV11-2 to TRBJ1-1; tentative D call: TRBD1 (5 bases). The length of the CDR3 is 14 residues. V lost 3 bases to trimming and J lost 5 bases, with 13 bases between them. CDR1 is SGHAT, CDR2 FQNNGV, per germline. The CDR3 bases are TGTGCCAGCAGCTTTTCTTCAGGGCAAACTGAAGCTTTCTTT. Translated: CASSFSSGQTEAFF.

This chain uses TRBV3-1 (or the pseudogene TRBV3-2) with TRBJ1-4; 7 nucleotides agree with TRBD1. The V gene's germline CDR1 is LGHDT and CDR2 YNNKEL (reference sequence). Trimming removed 4 bases from V and 4 bases from J; junction bases left unmatched: 15. This CDR3 spans 18 amino acids. The CDR3, as DNA: TGTGCCAGCAGCCTAGACTCGTTTCCGGGACAGATTAATGAAAAACTGTTTTTT. Translation gives CASSLDSFPGQINEKLFF.

V and J are TRBV5-6 and TRBJ1-1; 7 bases agree with TRBD1. This CDR3 has 15 residues. The germline CDR1 and CDR2 sequences are SGHDT and YYEEEE. Losses at the gene ends were 3 bases for V and 3 bases for J; bases not matched to a gene: 8. This chain's CDR3 is CASSYYGTVYTEAFF. In DNA form, the CDR3 reads TGTGCCAGCAGCTACTACGGGACAGTCTACACTGAAGCTTTCTTT.